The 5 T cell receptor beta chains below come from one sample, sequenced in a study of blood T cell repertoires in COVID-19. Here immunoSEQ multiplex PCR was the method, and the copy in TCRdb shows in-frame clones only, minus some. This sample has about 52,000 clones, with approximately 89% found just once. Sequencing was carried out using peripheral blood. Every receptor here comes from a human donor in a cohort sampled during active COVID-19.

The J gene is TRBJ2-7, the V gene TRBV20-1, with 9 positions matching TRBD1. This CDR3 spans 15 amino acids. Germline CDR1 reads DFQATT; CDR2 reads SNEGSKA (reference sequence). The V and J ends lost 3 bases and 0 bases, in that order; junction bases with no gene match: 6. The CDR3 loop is CSASGGQGRSYEQYF. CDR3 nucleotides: TGCAGTGCTAGTGGGGGACAGGGCCGCTCCTACGAGCAGTACTTC.

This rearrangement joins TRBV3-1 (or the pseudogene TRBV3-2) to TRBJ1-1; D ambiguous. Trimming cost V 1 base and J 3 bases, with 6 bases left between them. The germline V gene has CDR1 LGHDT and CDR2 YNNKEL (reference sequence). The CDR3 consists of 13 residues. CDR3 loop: CASSQVPDTEAFF. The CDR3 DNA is TGTGCCAGCAGCCAAGTGCCGGACACTGAAGCTTTCTTT.

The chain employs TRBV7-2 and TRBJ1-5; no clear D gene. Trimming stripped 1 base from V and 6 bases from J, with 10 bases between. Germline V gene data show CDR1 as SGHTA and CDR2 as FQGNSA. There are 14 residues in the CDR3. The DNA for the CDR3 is TGTGCCAGCAGCTTAGGAGGAGGGAGTCAGCCCCAGCATTTT. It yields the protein CASSLGGGSQPQHF. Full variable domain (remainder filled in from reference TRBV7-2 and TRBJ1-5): GAGVSQSPSNKVTEKGKDVELRCDPISGHTALYWYRQSLGQGLEFLIYFQGNSAPDKSGLPSDRFSAERTGGSVSTLTIQRTQQEDSAVYLCASSLGGGSQPQHFGDGTRLSIL.

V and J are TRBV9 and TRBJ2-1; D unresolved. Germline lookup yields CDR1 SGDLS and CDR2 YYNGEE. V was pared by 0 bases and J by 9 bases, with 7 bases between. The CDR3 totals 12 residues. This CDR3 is CASSVELGEQFF. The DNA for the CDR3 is TGTGCCAGCAGCGTAGAGCTAGGTGAGCAGTTCTTC.

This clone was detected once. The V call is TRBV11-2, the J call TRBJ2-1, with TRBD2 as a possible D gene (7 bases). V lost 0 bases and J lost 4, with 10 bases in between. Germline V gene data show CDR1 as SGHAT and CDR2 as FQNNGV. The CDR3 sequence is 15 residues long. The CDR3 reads CASSLDRGGYNEQFF. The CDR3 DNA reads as TGTGCCAGCAGCTTAGATAGGGGGGGGTACAATGAGCAGTTCTTC.